This TCR beta chain was found in a study of T cells after yellow fever vaccination. Remarks on this clonotype: The antigen remains undetermined.

Whole-study findings and limits: Once the booster was given, most primary-vaccination clones reappeared, at about 96% for CD4 and approximately 88% for CD8.

Universal primer sites and UMIs were introduced during 5'RACE template-switching synthesis of TCR cDNA. TCRdb analysed the 5' RACE reads with MiXCR anew, one entry per CDR3 protein. This table holds 550,000 or so distinct CDR3 sequences, less than 20% found once. The CDR3 consists of 13 residues. Germline V gene sequence: CDR1 SQVTM, CDR2 ANQGSEA. V was pared by 5 bases and J by 3 bases, with 4 bases of the junction left unmatched. The V gene is TRBV29-1, the J gene TRBJ2-7, with TRBD1 identical over 10 bases. This sample comprised PBMCs, obtained 15 days after the yellow fever booster vaccination. This sequence was found in a young man who received the YFV17D yellow fever vaccine. CDR3 DNA sequence: TGCAGCGTTTGGGACAGGGGTCACTACGAGCAGTACTTC. Amino acids: CSVWDRGHYEQYF.